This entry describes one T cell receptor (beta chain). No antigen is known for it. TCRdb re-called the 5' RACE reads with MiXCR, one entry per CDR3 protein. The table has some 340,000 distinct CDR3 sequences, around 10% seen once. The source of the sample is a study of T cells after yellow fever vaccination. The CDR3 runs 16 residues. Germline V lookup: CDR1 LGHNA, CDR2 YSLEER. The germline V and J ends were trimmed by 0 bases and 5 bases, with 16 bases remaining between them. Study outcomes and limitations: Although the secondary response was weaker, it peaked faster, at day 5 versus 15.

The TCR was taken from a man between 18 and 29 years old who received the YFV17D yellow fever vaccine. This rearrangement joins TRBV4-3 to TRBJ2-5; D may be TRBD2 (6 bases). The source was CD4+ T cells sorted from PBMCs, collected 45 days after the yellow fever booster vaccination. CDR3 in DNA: TGCGCCAGCAGCCAAGAGCCGGCGGGGACGGGGGAGACCCAGTACTTC. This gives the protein CASSQEPAGTGETQYF.